Reported below is one T cell receptor beta chain. Which antigen it targets is not known. The sample holds no much larger clone one base away, and base qualities are not on file. The source of the sample is a study of STAT5B mutations in CD4+ large granular lymphocyte leukemia (dated by TCRdb to 2022 to 2024). About the study as a whole: Among healthy controls, the CDR3 'QG' motif was associated with a particular HLA allele. TCRbeta repertoires of CD4+ T-cell large granular lymphocyte leukemia patients were compared with those of healthy blood donors. The purity of purified fractions was confirmed by flow cytometry on FACSCanto II or FACSVerse to exceed 95% among lymphocytes.

Trimming removed 10 bases from V and 3 bases from J, leaving 12 bases between the germline ends. CDR1 and CDR2 are read off the germline V gene as MDHEN and SYDVKM. From its cysteine to its phenylalanine, the CDR3 spans 13 amino acids. Of all the DNA, just the CDR3 is kept, 39 bases in frame from base 1. The immunoSEQ assay at survey resolution was used to sequence TCRbeta rearrangements from genomic DNA. Processing in the source paper ran as follows. In the TCR sequencing data, the lowest productive clonotype frequency that could be detected was 2.59 x 10-5. Only productive TCRbeta rearrangements, meaning sequences that were complete and in-frame, were kept for the analyses. Clonality for each sample was calculated as Simpson clonality in the immunoSEQ Analyzer version 3.0. Clones were categorized by frequency as very rare, small, medium, large (1-20%) or hyperexpanded (>20%). Generation probabilities were estimated with OLGA 1.2.3, V-gene circos plots were made with VDJtools, specificities were looked up in VDJdb, and CDR3 motifs were identified with GLIPH. In TCRdb, the immuneACCESS table is reduced to in-frame sequences with V and J assigned. These tables do not hold every clone; where another copy was compared, an unresolved V gene accounts for under half, and the others remain unexplained. The DNA was the basis for D and trimming; V, J and clone size are from that table. This sample lists tens of thousands of clones; 82% were detected once. 8.6% of the sample comes from the top ten.

Buffy coats from 30 to 40 blood donors, supplied by the Finnish Red Cross blood service, were used as healthy controls. All TCR-sequenced material derived from peripheral blood: patient blood samples and healthy donor buffy coats. Ficoll-Hypaque gradient centrifugation was used to isolate peripheral blood mononuclear cells. CD4+ cells were purified magnetically from the buffy coats of healthy controls. Genomic DNA was extracted using the Gentra Puregene Cell and Tissue kit, and a Qubit 2.0 fluorometer was used to quantify it. On the study overall, not on this receptor specifically: CD4-sorted patient repertoires appeared more clonal than healthy CD4+ repertoires, and this difference persisted after removing the putative leukemic clones. The main leukemic clonotypes were found to be private to each patient, although 25% to 30% of the main leukemic clonotypes were detected at low frequency in the non-leukemic repertoires of other patients. The data were not HLA-matched, and the higher clonality in CD4+ T-LGLL than in CD8+ T-LGLL could be due to the relatively small sample size. TRBV06-family usage was enriched among the top patient clones (8/27) compared with healthy controls (2/35).

This TCR was recovered from a human donor in good health. This chain is built from TRBV28 and TRBJ2-2; matching of 6 bases hints at TRBD1 as the D gene. Material: CD4+ T cells from blood buffy coats. The CDR3 is CATTQGHTGELFF. The nucleotides are TGTGCCACCACACAGGGCCACACCGGGGAGCTGTTTTTT.